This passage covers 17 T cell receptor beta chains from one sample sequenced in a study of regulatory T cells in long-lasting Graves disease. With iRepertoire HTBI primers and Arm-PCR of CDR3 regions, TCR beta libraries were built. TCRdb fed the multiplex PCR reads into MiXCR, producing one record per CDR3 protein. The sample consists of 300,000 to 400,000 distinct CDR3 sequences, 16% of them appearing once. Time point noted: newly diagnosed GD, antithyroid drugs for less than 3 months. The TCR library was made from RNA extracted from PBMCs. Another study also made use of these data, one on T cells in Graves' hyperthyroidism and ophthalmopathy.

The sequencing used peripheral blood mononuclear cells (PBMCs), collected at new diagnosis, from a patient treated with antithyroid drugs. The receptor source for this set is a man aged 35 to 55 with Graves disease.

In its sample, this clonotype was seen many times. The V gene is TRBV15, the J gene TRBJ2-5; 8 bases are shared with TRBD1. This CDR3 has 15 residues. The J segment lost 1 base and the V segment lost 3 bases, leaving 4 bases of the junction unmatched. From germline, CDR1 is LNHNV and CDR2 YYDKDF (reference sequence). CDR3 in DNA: TGTGCCACCAGCAGGAACAGGGGGGTCCAAGAGACCCAGTACTTC. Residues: CATSRNRGVQETQYF.

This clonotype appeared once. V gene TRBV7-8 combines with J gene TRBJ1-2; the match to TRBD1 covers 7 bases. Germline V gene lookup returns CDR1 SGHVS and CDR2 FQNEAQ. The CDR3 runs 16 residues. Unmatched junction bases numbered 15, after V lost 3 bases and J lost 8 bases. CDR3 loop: CASSFYFPDRLRGYTF. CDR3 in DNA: TGTGCCAGCAGCTTCTACTTCCCGGACAGGCTCCGGGGCTACACCTTC. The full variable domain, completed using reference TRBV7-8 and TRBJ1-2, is GAGVSQSPRYKVAKRGQDVALRCDPISGHVSLFWYQQALGQGPEFLTYFQNEAQLDKSGLPSDRFFAERPEGSVSTLKIQRTQQEDSAVYLCASSFYFPDRLRGYTFGSGTRLTVV.

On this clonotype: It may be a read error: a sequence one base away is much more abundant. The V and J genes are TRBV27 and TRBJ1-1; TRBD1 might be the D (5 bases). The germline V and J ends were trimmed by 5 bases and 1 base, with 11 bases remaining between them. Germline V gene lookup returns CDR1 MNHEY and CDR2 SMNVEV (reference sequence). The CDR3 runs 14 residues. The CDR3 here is CASSIRGTNTEAFF. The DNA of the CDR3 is TGTGCCAGCAGTATTCGGGGGACGAACACTGAAGCTTTCTTT.

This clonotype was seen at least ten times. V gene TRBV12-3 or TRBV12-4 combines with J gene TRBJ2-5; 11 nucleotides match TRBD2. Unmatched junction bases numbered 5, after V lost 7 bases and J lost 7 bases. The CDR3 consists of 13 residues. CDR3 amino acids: CASNIGLAGTQYF. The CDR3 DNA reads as TGTGCCAGCAACATTGGACTAGCGGGGACCCAGTACTTC.

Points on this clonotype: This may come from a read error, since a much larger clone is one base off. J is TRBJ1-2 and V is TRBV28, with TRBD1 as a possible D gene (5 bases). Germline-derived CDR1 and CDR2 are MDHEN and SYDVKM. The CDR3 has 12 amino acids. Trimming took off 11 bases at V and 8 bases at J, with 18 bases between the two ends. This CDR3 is CAVRPREGGYTF. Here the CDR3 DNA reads TGTGCCGTCCGCCCCAGGGAAGGGGGCTACACCTTC.

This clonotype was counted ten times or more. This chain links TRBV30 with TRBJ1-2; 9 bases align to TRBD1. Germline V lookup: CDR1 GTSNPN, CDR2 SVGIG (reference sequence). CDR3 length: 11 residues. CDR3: CAEQGAYGYTF. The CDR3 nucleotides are TGTGCGGAACAGGGGGCGTATGGCTACACCTTC.

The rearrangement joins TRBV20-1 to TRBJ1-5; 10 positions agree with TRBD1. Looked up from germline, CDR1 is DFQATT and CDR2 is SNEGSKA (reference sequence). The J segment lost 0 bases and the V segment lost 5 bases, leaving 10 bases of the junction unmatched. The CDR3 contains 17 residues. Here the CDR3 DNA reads TGCAGTGCTTTGGGACAGGGGATGGGAGATAGCAATCAGCCCCAGCATTTT. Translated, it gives CSALGQGMGDSNQPQHF.

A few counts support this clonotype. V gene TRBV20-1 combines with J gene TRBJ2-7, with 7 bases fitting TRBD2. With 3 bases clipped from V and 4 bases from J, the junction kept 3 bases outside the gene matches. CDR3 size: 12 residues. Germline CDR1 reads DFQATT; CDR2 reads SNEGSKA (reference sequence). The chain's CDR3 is CSARGREYEQYF. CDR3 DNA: TGCAGTGCTAGGGGGCGGGAGTACGAGCAGTACTTC.

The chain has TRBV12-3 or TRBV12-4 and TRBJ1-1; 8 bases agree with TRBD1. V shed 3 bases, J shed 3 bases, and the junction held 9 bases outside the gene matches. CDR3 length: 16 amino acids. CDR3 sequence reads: CASSFAIRGQDTEAFF. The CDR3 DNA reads TGTGCCAGCAGTTTCGCCATCAGGGGGCAAGACACTGAAGCTTTCTTT.

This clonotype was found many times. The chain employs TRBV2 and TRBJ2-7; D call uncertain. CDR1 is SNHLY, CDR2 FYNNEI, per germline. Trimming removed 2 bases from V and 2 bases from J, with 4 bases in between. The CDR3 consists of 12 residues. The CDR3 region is CASSERPYEQYF. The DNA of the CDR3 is TGTGCCAGCAGTGAAAGGCCCTACGAGCAGTACTTC.

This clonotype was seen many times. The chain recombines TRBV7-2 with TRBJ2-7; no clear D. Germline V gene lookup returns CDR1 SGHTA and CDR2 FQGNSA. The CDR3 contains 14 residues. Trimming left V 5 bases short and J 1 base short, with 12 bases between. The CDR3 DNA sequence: TGTGCCAGCAGCCCAATGGTGCCTTCCTACGAGCAGTACTTC. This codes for CASSPMVPSYEQYF. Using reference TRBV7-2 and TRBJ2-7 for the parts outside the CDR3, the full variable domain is GAGVSQSPSNKVTEKGKDVELRCDPISGHTALYWYRQSLGQGLEFLIYFQGNSAPDKSGLPSDRFSAERTGGSVSTLTIQRTQQEDSAVYLCASSPMVPSYEQYFGPGTRLTVT.

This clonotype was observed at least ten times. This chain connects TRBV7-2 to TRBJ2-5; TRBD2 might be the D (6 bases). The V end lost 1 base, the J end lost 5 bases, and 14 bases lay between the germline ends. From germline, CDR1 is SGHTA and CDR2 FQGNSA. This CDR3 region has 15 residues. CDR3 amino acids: CASSLVGGNLETQYF. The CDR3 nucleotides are TGTGCCAGCAGCTTAGTGGGGGGAAACCTTGAGACCCAGTACTTC.

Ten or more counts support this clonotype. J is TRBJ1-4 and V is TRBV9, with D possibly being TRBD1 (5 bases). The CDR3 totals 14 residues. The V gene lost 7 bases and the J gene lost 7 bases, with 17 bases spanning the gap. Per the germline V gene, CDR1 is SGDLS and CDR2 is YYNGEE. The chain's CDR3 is CASGGAATGEKLFF. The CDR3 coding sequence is TGTGCCAGCGGCGGGGCAGCGACGGGTGAAAAACTGTTTTTT.

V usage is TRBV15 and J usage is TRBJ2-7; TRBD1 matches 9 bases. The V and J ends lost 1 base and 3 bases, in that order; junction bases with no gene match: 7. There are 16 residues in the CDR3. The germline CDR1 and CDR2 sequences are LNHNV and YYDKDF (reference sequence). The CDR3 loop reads CATSRARGTGSYEQYF. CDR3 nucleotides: TGTGCCACCAGCAGAGCCAGGGGGACAGGGAGCTACGAGCAGTACTTC.

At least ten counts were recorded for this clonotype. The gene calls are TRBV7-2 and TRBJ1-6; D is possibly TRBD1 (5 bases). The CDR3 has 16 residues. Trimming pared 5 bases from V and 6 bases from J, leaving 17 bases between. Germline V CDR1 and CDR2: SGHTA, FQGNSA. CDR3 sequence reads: CASSPGARGINSPLHF. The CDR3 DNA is TGTGCCAGCAGCCCTGGCGCGCGGGGCATTAATTCACCCCTCCACTTT.

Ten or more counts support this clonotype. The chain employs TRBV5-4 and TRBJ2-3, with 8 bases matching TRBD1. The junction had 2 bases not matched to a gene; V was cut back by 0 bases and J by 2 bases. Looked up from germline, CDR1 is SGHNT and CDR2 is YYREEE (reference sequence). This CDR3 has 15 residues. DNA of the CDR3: TGTGCCAGCAGCTTGGCGACAGGGGACACAGATACGCAGTATTTT. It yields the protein CASSLATGDTDTQYF.

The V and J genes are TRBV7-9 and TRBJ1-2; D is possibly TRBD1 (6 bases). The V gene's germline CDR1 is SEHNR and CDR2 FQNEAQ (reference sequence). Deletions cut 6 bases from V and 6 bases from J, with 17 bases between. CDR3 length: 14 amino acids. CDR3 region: CASSRHRGGHGYTF. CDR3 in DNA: TGTGCCAGCAGTCGTCACCGGGGGGGCCATGGCTACACCTTC.